This TCR beta chain comes out of a study of response to subunit inactivated influenza vaccine (dated by TCRdb to 2017 to 2018). The study in broad terms: Deep quantitative profiling of the T cell receptor repertoire was used in the study to follow responses to a trivalent subunit inactivated influenza vaccine.

Broad study findings and their caveats: The authors proposed that each seasonal influenza vaccination may bring in only a limited number of new T cells.

Including cysteine and phenylalanine, the CDR3 has 16 amino acids. The entry retains the CDR3 DNA only, 48 bases that are in frame from base 1. V gives up 4 bases and J gives up 0 bases, and the segment between their germline ends measures 14 bases. Receptor libraries were prepared by RT-PCR. TCRdb names Illumina HiSeq 2500 as the instrument used. TCRdb's own reprocessing of the public reads used fastp at Q25 and MiXCR and kept productive beta chains. Every entry covers one CDR3 protein and lists the most common genes and DNA from its rows. For this sample the table gives 500,000 to 550,000 distinct CDR3 sequences, of which roughly 25% were detected only once. The ten most abundant clones make up approximately 3% of the sample. This clonotype appeared a few times. The antigen this receptor binds is unknown. Base-call qualities are not available, and no considerably larger clone is one nucleotide away.

These data also featured in a second study, about T cells expressing NK-cell markers. Drawing on the second study: The TCR beta cDNA libraries were made using 5'RACE template switching, a step that added both a universal primer site and unique molecular identifiers. TCR beta-chain repertoires were profiled in sorted CD3+CD56+NKG2C+, CD3+CD56+NKG2C- and CD3+CD56-NKG2C+ T-cell subsets from eight donors. Seven of the eight sequenced donors were HCMV-seropositive and one was HCMV-seronegative. To restrict sorting to alphabetaTCR-expressing T cells, an anti-gammadeltaTCR antibody was added in several experiments. In more than five donors, the dominant CD3+CD56+NKG2C+ clonotypes were found to rank among the top 10 CD8+ clonotypes and to make up about 1.0-7.5% of CD8+ T cells. Those dominant clonotypes were again the most abundant among CD3+CD56-NKG2C+ cells in several donors, at about 25-65%. Whether the expanded NKG2C-expressing T cell clones were specific for HCMV antigens remained unclear. Randomly selected healthy volunteers, three men and five women, were used as the eight sequenced donors. A commercial ELISA kit detecting HCMV-specific IgG in serum was used to determine HCMV serostatus. Peripheral blood mononuclear cells were isolated from blood by Ficoll density gradient centrifugation. Using Miltenyi isolation kits, CD4+ and CD8+ T cells were isolated from PBMC through magnetic immunoseparation. cDNA synthesis was primed from the TCR beta constant segment, followed by two successive PCR amplification steps. Libraries were sequenced as 2 x 150 bp reads on Illumina HiSeq 2000/2500, MiSeq or NextSeq. Reads were demultiplexed and grouped by UMI with MIGEC, and clonotypes were assembled and quantified with MiTCR. To exclude erroneous sequences, any TCR cDNA sequence not supported by at least two reads was discarded. Downstream repertoire analysis used the tcR package, and clonotypes were matched across fractions by CDR3 nucleotide sequence plus V segment. Antigen specificity was annotated against VDJdb with VDJmatch, allowing one amino acid substitution in CDR3.

Specimen: CD4+ T cells sorted from PBMCs, collected approximately 13 days after vaccination. This sequence was found in a man aged 45-65 years who received an inactivated influenza vaccine. Donor details come from another sample of the same person, matched by shared clones. Here the chain combines TRBV12-3 or TRBV12-4 and TRBJ2-3; the D gene is perhaps TRBD1, from 5 matching bases. The DNA is TGTGCCAGCAGTTCGGTGACAGCCACTAGCACAGATACGCAGTATTTT. This sequence encodes CASSSVTATSTDTQYF.